Listed below are T cell receptor beta chains from one sample, sequenced in a study of T cells in Graves' hyperthyroidism and ophthalmopathy. TCRdb analysed the multiplex PCR reads with MiXCR anew, one entry per CDR3 protein. The sample has 300,000 to 350,000 distinct CDR3 sequences, approximately 17% seen once; the top ten hold around 34%. Sequenced input: blood. Every receptor here comes from a young man with Graves' hyperthyroidism. Both conserved end residues are part of each CDR3. Fields, in order: V gene, D gene, J gene, clone size, CDR3 DNA, CDR3 protein. A D gene is named only where the DNA matches it firmly. A row's size may be missing; if present it is once, few, many or a size class.

>TRBV7-3|TRBD1|TRBJ2-3|many
TGTGCCAGCAGCCCCAGGGGGCGCCCCGCAGATACGCAGTATTTT
CASSPRGRPADTQYF
>TRBV4-1|TRBD1|TRBJ1-5|-
TGCGCCAGCAGCCACTTAACAGGGGGCAATCAGCCCCAGCATTTT
CASSHLTGGNQPQHF
>TRBV29-1|-|TRBJ2-2|few
TGCAGCGTTGAGGGCCAGAAACGGACCGGGGAGCTGTTTTTT
CSVEGQKRTGELFF
>TRBV20-1|-|TRBJ1-4|-
TGCAGTGCTAGAGGGGCGCTTGGGGAAAAACTGTTTTTT
CSARGALGEKLFF
>TRBV6-1|-|TRBJ1-4|many
TGTGCCAGCAAAACGGACGCAACTAATGAAAAACTGTTTTTT
CASKTDATNEKLFF
>TRBV13|TRBD2|TRBJ2-7|-
TGTGCCAGCAGCTCCAGTCTAGCGGGAGGCTCCTACGAGCAGTACTTC
CASSSSLAGGSYEQYF
>TRBV29-1|-|TRBJ2-1|many
TGCAGCGTTGAAGATCCAGGATCGGGGACTCTCCGCTCCTACAATGAGCAGTTCTTC
CSVEDPGSGTLRSYNEQFF
>TRBV5-1|-|TRBJ2-7|-
TGCGCCAGCAGCCCCAATGCCAATGGGGACTACGAGCAGTACTTC
CASSPNANGDYEQYF
>TRBV20-1|-|TRBJ2-7|-
TGCAGTGCTAGACGCGGCGACAGGGAGGACGAGCAGTACTTC
CSARRGDREDEQYF
>TRBV5-4|-|TRBJ2-1|few
TGTGCCAGCAGCCCCCCCGCGGGGTCCTACAATGAGCAGTTCTTC
CASSPPAGSYNEQFF
>TRBV20-1|TRBD2|TRBJ2-5|-
TGCAGTGCTACACTCGGAGTAGCGGGAGTGTACCAAGAGACCCAGTACTTC
CSATLGVAGVYQETQYF
>TRBV5-1|-|TRBJ2-7|many
TGCGCCAGCAGCTTGCTAGGGAGAGGGAACGAGCAGTACTTC
CASSLLGRGNEQYF
>TRBV11-2|TRBD2|TRBJ2-3|many
TGTGCCAGCAGCTTCAGCGGGAGCCCAGATACGCAGTATTTT
CASSFSGSPDTQYF
>TRBV6-1|TRBD1|TRBJ2-1|-
TGTGCCAGCAGGGACAGGGATAGGGGTGAGCAGTTCTTC
CASRDRDRGEQFF
>TRBV20-1|TRBD1|TRBJ2-3|once
TGCAGTGCCCAAGGACAGGGCGGCACAGATACGCAGTATTTT
CSAQGQGGTDTQYF
>TRBV5-1|-|TRBJ2-1|many
TGCGCCAGCAGCTTGGGGCCCTACAATGAGCAGTTCTTC
CASSLGPYNEQFF
>TRBV28|-|TRBJ2-7|many
TGTGCTGCCAACTACGAGCAGTACTTC
CAANYEQYF
>TRBV6-5|TRBD1|TRBJ2-1|few
TGTGCCAGCAGTTACTGGGGCAGGGGGCTGGCTGAGCAGTTCTTC
CASSYWGRGLAEQFF
>TRBV11-2|-|TRBJ2-1|-
TGTGCCAGCAGCGTGAGGAATGAGCAGTTCTTC
CASSVRNEQFF
>TRBV9|TRBD2|TRBJ2-3|few
TGTGCCAGCAGCGAGATTAAGCGGGGAGCCACAGATACGCAGTATTTT
CASSEIKRGATDTQYF
>TRBV11-2|-|TRBJ1-2|many
TGTGCCAGCAGCTCGAGAGGAGGCTACACCTTC
CASSSRGGYTF
>TRBV28|-|TRBJ1-2|many
TGTGCCAGCAGTTTACGGAACAGGGCCCGGGGGGGCTACACCTTC
CASSLRNRARGGYTF
>TRBV27|-|TRBJ2-1|many
TGTGCCAGCAGCTACAGAAACAATGAGCAGTTCTTC
CASSYRNNEQFF
>TRBV28|TRBD2|TRBJ2-1|many
TGTGCCAGCAGTTTGGGGACTAGCGGAACCTACAATGAGCAGTTCTTC
CASSLGTSGTYNEQFF
>TRBV6-2/TRBV6-3|TRBD1|TRBJ2-1|-
TGTGCCAGCAGAACACAGGGGTCGGGGTACAATGAGCAGTTCTTC
CASRTQGSGYNEQFF
>TRBV5-5|-|TRBJ2-1|many
TGTGCCAGCAGCTTCTTCTCCTACAATGAGCAGTTCTTC
CASSFFSYNEQFF
>TRBV20-1|-|TRBJ2-1|many
TGCAGTGCTATTGGCTATTCCTCCTACAATGAGCAGTTCTTC
CSAIGYSSYNEQFF
>TRBV19|TRBD1|TRBJ1-5|-
TGTGCCAGTAGTCCTCTGACAGGGGCCTGGAAATCGACCCATCAGCCCCAGCATTTT
CASSPLTGAWKSTHQPQHF
>TRBV12-3/TRBV12-4|-|TRBJ1-2|-
TGTGCCAGCAGGAACCCCGGGACCGCATATGGCTACACCTTC
CASRNPGTAYGYTF